The 19 T cell receptor beta chains presented below share a single source sample, sequenced in a study of T cells after yellow fever vaccination. One entry per CDR3 protein results from TCRdb running MiXCR on the 5' RACE reads. This sample has some 260,000 distinct CDR3 sequences, with about 5% found just once. Here the sequenced sample was CD4+ T cells sorted from PBMCs, taken on the day of the yellow fever booster vaccination. The receptors shown here come from a man aged 18 to 35 who received the YFV17D yellow fever vaccine.

This clonotype was detected ten times or more. This chain links TRBV4-3 with TRBJ1-2; perhaps TRBD1 as D (6 bases). CDR3 length: 16 residues. The germline V and J ends were trimmed by 1 base and 3 bases, with 15 bases remaining between them. Germline V gene sequence: CDR1 LGHNA, CDR2 YSLEER. CDR3 loop: CASSQVGGRGHYGYTF. CDR3 bases: TGCGCCAGCAGCCAAGTTGGAGGCAGGGGTCACTATGGCTACACCTTC.

This clonotype has just a few counts. The chain combines TRBV2 with TRBJ2-3; 9 nucleotides line up with TRBD2. The CDR3 is 14 residues long. The V gene end was trimmed by 7 bases and the J gene end by 7 bases; junction bases not matched to a gene: 9. The germline CDR1 and CDR2 sequences are SNHLY and FYNNEI. CDR3 sequence reads: CASNGAGGGNTQYF. DNA of the CDR3: TGTGCCAGCAACGGAGCGGGGGGCGGGAATACGCAGTATTTT.

This clonotype was recorded a few times. The chain couples TRBV27 to TRBJ1-2; D possibly corresponds to TRBD1 (6 bases). Germline assignment: CDR1 MNHEY and CDR2 SMNVEV (reference sequence). The length of the CDR3 is 13 residues. Trimming left V 5 bases short and J 5 bases short, with 12 bases between. The CDR3 here is CASSAFQGYGYTF. The CDR3 coding sequence is TGTGCCAGCAGTGCCTTTCAGGGGTATGGCTACACCTTC.

The sample holds a few counts of this clonotype. The chain recombines TRBV5-4 with TRBJ2-7; 13 bases are a match to TRBD2. CDR1 SGHNT and CDR2 YYREEE come from the germline V gene (reference sequence). The V and J ends lost 4 bases and 2 bases, in that order; junction bases with no gene match: 0. The CDR3 spans 14 residues. The CDR3 DNA reads as TGTGCCAGCAGCGGGACTAGCGGGGCCTACGAGCAGTACTTC. Protein sequence: CASSGTSGAYEQYF.

The chain is built from TRBV4-3 and TRBJ2-5; D gene ambiguous. The CDR3 is made up of 15 amino acids. Germline CDR1 LGHNA, CDR2 YSLEER. V gave up 1 base and J gave up 7 bases, with 16 bases separating them. This chain's CDR3 is CASSQALVALGTQYF. The CDR3 DNA reads as TGCGCCAGCAGCCAAGCGCTGGTGGCCCTGGGGACCCAGTACTTC.

This clonotype has only a few counts. The chain recombines TRBV11-1 with TRBJ1-1; 8 positions agree with TRBD1. Germline CDR1 and CDR2: SGHAT and FQDESV (reference sequence). The CDR3 has 15 amino acids. Trimming removed 4 bases from V and 6 bases from J; junction bases left unmatched: 10. CDR3 region: CASSSTTGGLAEAFF. CDR3 nucleotide sequence: TGTGCCAGCAGCTCAACTACAGGGGGTTTGGCTGAAGCTTTCTTT.

This clonotype was seen at least ten times. The genes are TRBV12-3 or TRBV12-4 and TRBJ1-5; no clear D. CDR3 size: 13 residues. V lost 3 bases and J 4 bases, leaving 7 bases between the germline ends. The CDR3: CASSLMGNQPQHF. For the CDR3, the DNA is TGTGCCAGCAGTTTGATGGGGAATCAGCCCCAGCATTTT.

This clonotype was seen many times. V and J are TRBV12-3 or TRBV12-4 and TRBJ2-4, with D tentatively TRBD1 (6 bases). V lost 5 bases to trimming and J lost 0 bases, with 11 bases between them. The CDR3 length is 15 residues. The CDR3 is CASSTQQGAKNIQYF. The CDR3 region has the DNA TGTGCCAGCAGTACCCAACAGGGAGCCAAAAACATTCAGTACTTC.

This clonotype showed up many times. The chain joins TRBV6-6 to TRBJ1-2, with 8 positions matching TRBD1. V lost 0 bases and J lost 7; bases outside the gene matches: 4. The CDR3 extends over 14 amino acids. Germline-derived CDR1 and CDR2 are MNHNY and SVGAGI (reference sequence). This CDR3 is CASSYSDREGGYTF. In DNA, the CDR3 is TGTGCCAGCAGTTACTCGGACAGGGAGGGTGGCTACACCTTC.

This clonotype was observed a few times. V usage is TRBV4-2 and J usage is TRBJ1-1; TRBD1 might be the D (5 bases). The V end was cut by 2 bases, the J end by 7 bases, with 11 bases between. Germline CDR1 reads LGHNA; CDR2 reads YNFKEQ. The CDR3 has 13 residues. CDR3 region: CASSQRGGDEAFF. DNA for the CDR3: TGTGCCAGCAGCCAACGGGGGGGGGATGAAGCTTTCTTT.

This clonotype has a handful of counts. V and J are TRBV3-1 and TRBJ2-1; no clear D. V was clipped by 4 bases and J by 6 bases, with 13 bases between them. Per germline, CDR1 LGHDT and CDR2 YNNKEL (reference sequence). This CDR3 is built from 14 residues. The CDR3 here is CASSPIAWGNEQFF. The DNA for the CDR3 is TGTGCCAGCAGCCCTATAGCCTGGGGCAATGAGCAGTTCTTC.

This chain joins TRBV4-2 and TRBJ1-5; no reliable D call. CDR1 is LGHNA and CDR2 is YNFKEQ in the germline V gene. This CDR3 comprises 16 residues. V lost 4 bases to trimming and J lost 5 bases, with 18 bases between them. The CDR3 reads CASSLHPGNQDQPQHF. The CDR3 bases are TGTGCCAGCAGCCTTCACCCCGGGAACCAGGATCAGCCCCAGCATTTT.

This sequence joins TRBV27 and TRBJ1-1; TRBD1 matches 9 bases. The CDR3 covers 13 residues. CDR1 MNHEY and CDR2 SMNVEV come from the germline V gene (reference sequence). The junction had 3 bases not matched to a gene; V was cut back by 7 bases and J by 3 bases. The CDR3 is CASMGQGYTEAFF. The CDR3 region has the DNA TGTGCCAGCATGGGACAGGGCTACACTGAAGCTTTCTTT.

The chain uses TRBV29-1 and TRBJ2-7, with D possibly matching TRBD1 (6 bases). Germline CDR1 SQVTM, CDR2 ANQGSEA. This CDR3 spans 12 amino acids. V was cut by 8 bases and J by 2 bases, with 13 bases left in between. CDR3 DNA: TGCAGCACCTGGACAGCACCCTACGAGCAGTACTTC. This codes for CSTWTAPYEQYF.

This clonotype has more than one count but fewer than ten. This sequence joins TRBV20-1 and TRBJ2-4; weak D call: TRBD1 (6 bases). This CDR3 contains 14 residues. V lost 0 bases and J lost 8, with 14 bases in between. Germline CDR1 and CDR2: DFQATT and SNEGSKA (reference sequence). This CDR3 reads CSARDAGGSDIQYF. The DNA for the CDR3 is TGCAGTGCTAGAGACGCTGGGGGCTCTGACATTCAGTACTTC.

This clonotype was seen more than once but under ten times. The chain is built from TRBV4-3 and TRBJ2-7; possibly TRBD1 for D (6 bases). Germline assignment: CDR1 LGHNA and CDR2 YSLEER. The CDR3 runs to 13 residues. V was pared by 6 bases and J by 2 bases, with 11 bases between. CDR3 loop: CASRLNRAYEQYF. Written as DNA, the CDR3 is TGCGCCAGCAGGTTAAACAGGGCCTACGAGCAGTACTTC.

Only a few counts were recorded for this clonotype. V gene TRBV7-8 combines with J gene TRBJ2-1, with 12 positions matching TRBD2. Unmatched junction bases numbered 4, after V lost 1 base and J lost 9 bases. CDR1 and CDR2 (germline): SGHVS, FQNEAQ. The CDR3 extends over 15 amino acids. CDR3 loop: CASSLGPSGGVEQFF. The CDR3 coding sequence is TGTGCCAGCAGCTTAGGGCCTAGCGGGGGGGTTGAGCAGTTCTTC.

The chain uses TRBV5-4 and TRBJ2-7, with TRBD1 identical over 9 bases. Trimming at V came to 1 base and at J to 0 bases, leaving 2 bases not matched to a gene. CDR1 and CDR2 (germline): SGHNT, YYREEE (reference sequence). CDR3 length: 15 residues. The DNA for the CDR3 is TGTGCCAGCAGCTTGCGGGACAGGGCCTCCTACGAGCAGTACTTC. Its protein product is CASSLRDRASYEQYF.

This clonotype was seen many times. The chain has TRBV11-2 and TRBJ2-5, with 8 bases that match TRBD1. The germline V gene has CDR1 SGHAT and CDR2 FQNNGV. V gave up 1 base and J gave up 8 bases; unmatched junction bases: 6. This CDR3 spans 14 amino acids. The CDR3: CASSLVRGQFTQYF. The CDR3 DNA reads TGTGCCAGCAGCTTAGTCAGGGGGCAGTTCACCCAGTACTTC.